The clone carrying this TCR beta chain was recorded a few times. Antigen: not known. The data belong to a study of PD-1 blockade in classical Hodgkin lymphoma. Study-level points and caveats: Repertoire difference causes, possibly disease activity or prior therapy, remain undefined. Reported baseline diversity: healthy donors highest, relapsed/refractory patients lowest. Diversity similar to that of newly diagnosed patients was seen at baseline in complete responders.

Time point here: cycle 4 day 1 (C4D1), after less than 7 weeks of nivolumab. Every patient experienced relapse after autologous stem cell transplantation, and brentuximab vedotin exposure varied. Germline V CDR1 and CDR2: MNHEY, SMNVEV (reference sequence). The CDR3 totals 15 residues. The V end was cut by 0 bases, the J end by 5 bases, with 11 bases between. Sequencing used immunoSEQ multiplex PCR; TCRdb keeps in-frame clones, though not all of them. Of 100,000 or so clones in the sample, 90% are singletons; the top ten hold under 3.5%. This chain joins TRBV27 and TRBJ1-5; possible D gene TRBD1, 6 bases. The source of this sequence is a human donor with classical Hodgkin lymphoma. The material sequenced was peripheral blood mononuclear cells (PBMCs), taken before the fourth cycle of nivolumab. CDR3 region: CASSLSRRGHQPQHF. The CDR3 DNA is TGTGCCAGCAGTTTATCGCGCAGGGGACATCAGCCCCAGCATTTT.